This note documents a single T cell receptor (beta chain) sequence. What it binds is unknown. The ends were cut back, 3 bases at V and 3 bases at J, with 12 bases in the middle. CDR1 is SGHKS and CDR2 is YYEKEE in the germline V gene (reference sequence). This CDR3 is 14 amino acids long. Making the TCR beta libraries involved quantitative 5'-RACE with molecular barcodes. TCRdb fed the 5' RACE reads into MiXCR, producing one record per CDR3 protein. Here the sample spans approximately 540,000 distinct CDR3 sequences, about 13% being singletons. This sample is drawn from a study of CD8 T cells in ankylosing spondylitis. The study's findings and limits: There was reportedly significant enrichment of clones that were disease-linked in matched ankylosing spondylitis synovial fluid. For ankylosing spondylitis blood, a TCR beta motif of several highly homologous variants appeared characteristic.

The sample was blood, either unsorted or a sorted T cell fraction (not recorded which). This TCR was sampled from a male donor with ankylosing spondylitis. J is TRBJ1-1 and V is TRBV5-5, with D perhaps matching TRBD1 (6 bases). The CDR3 spells CASSWRGIHTEAFF. The CDR3 nucleotides are TGTGCCAGCAGCTGGAGGGGGATCCACACTGAAGCTTTCTTT.